Each of the 5 T cell receptor beta chains below was sequenced from the same sample in a study of T cell responses to AZD1222 COVID-19 vaccine. Produced via immunoSEQ multiplex PCR; TCRdb's table is partial and in-frame only. The sample has about 73,000 clones, around 90% seen once. The sample consisted of peripheral blood, taken 28 days after the second AZD1222 dose. All receptors come from an adult who received the AZD1222 COVID-19 vaccine.

The chain uses TRBV5-4 and TRBJ1-3; D gene uncertain. The CDR3 has 16 amino acids. The germline gives CDR1 SGHNT, CDR2 YYREEE (reference sequence). V shed 0 bases and J shed 2 bases, with 12 bases lying between them. The CDR3 bases are TGTGCCAGCAGCTTGGCGCGACCGACCGCTGGAAACACCATATATTTT. It is translated as CASSLARPTAGNTIYF.

The chain combines TRBV10-3 with TRBJ2-3, with TRBD1 matching over 8 bases. CDR1 is ENHRY, CDR2 SYGVKD, per germline. The CDR3 loop spans 14 amino acids. Trimming removed 6 bases from V and 0 bases from J; junction bases left unmatched: 2. DNA for the CDR3: TGTGCCATCAGGGACAGGGCTAGCACAGATACGCAGTATTTT. Translated: CAIRDRASTDTQYF.

This clone was detected once. The chain has TRBV5-1 and TRBJ1-1; TRBD1 is a possible D gene (6 bases). CDR1 SGHRS and CDR2 YFSETQ come from the germline V gene. V lost 6 bases and J 1 base, leaving 13 bases between the germline ends. The CDR3 loop spans 14 amino acids. Here the CDR3 DNA reads TGCGCCAGCACCCGGGAGGGGGGGAACACTGAAGCTTTCTTT. It specifies CASTREGGNTEAFF.

The chain recombines TRBV14 with TRBJ2-7; D is undetermined. Trimming left V 5 bases short and J 5 bases short, with 7 bases between. The CDR3 contains 11 residues. The germline CDR1 and CDR2 sequences are SGHDN and FVKESK. DNA for the CDR3: TGTGCCAGCAGCAGGCGACACGAGCAGTACTTC. It codes for CASSRRHEQYF.

The chain carries TRBV12-3 or TRBV12-4 and TRBJ1-2; no reliable D call. Trimming took 7 bases from V and 4 from J, leaving 13 bases between them. The CDR3 sequence is 13 residues long. The CDR3 DNA follows: TGTGCCAGCAAAAAGACACTCCGCTATGGCTACACCTTC. Protein sequence: CASKKTLRYGYTF.